This T cell receptor beta chain stems from a study of blood T cell repertoires in COVID-19. Across the whole study: Acute and convalescent COVID-19 specimens originated in the United States, Italy and Spain. PBMCs, B-cell-depleted T cells, or T cells provided the cDNA or gDNA that made up the material.

Germline assignment: CDR1 LNHDA and CDR2 SQIVND (reference sequence). This CDR3 is built from 15 residues. With 5 bases clipped from V and 6 bases from J, the junction kept 6 bases outside the gene matches. Sequencing used immunoSEQ multiplex PCR; TCRdb keeps in-frame clones, though not all of them. The sample lists fewer than 200,000 clones, approximately 80% occurring once. Only a few counts were recorded for this clone. Sequenced: peripheral blood. The receptor comes from a human donor in a cohort sampled during active COVID-19. The chain is built from TRBV19 and TRBJ2-7, with 14 bases fitting TRBD2. CDR3 region: CASSETSGRVTEQYF. The CDR3 DNA reads as TGTGCCAGTAGTGAGACTAGCGGGAGGGTAACCGAGCAGTACTTC.